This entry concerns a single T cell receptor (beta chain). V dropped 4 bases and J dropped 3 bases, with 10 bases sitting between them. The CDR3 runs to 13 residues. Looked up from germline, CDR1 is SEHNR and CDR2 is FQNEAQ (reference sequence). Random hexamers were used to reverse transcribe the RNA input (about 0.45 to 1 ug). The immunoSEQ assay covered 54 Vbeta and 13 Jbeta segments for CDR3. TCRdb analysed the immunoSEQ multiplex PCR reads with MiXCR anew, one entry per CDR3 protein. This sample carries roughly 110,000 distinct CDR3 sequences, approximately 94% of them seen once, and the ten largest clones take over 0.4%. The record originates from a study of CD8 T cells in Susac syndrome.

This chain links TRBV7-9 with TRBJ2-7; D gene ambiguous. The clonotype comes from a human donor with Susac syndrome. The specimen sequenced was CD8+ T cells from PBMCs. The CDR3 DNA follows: TGTGCCAGCAGCTCCCTCACCCTCTACGAGCAGTACTTC. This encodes CASSSLTLYEQYF.